This is a list of T cell receptor beta chains from one sample in a study of shared clonotypes between healthy human individuals. Libraries were prepared by immunoSEQ multiplex PCR; TCRdb keeps only in-frame clonotypes and omits some of them. The table lists approximately 440,000 clones, roughly 80% of them singletons. The sequenced sample was PBMCs. All receptors come from a woman aged 40 to 49 in good health. Some clones in this sample may be carry-over from other donors' samples. CDR3s leave out the opening cysteine and the closing phenylalanine or tryptophan. Expanded clones get a size class; other rows say once, few or many, or leave the size out.

>TRBJ1-1|TRBV27|14|-
ASSLNRIGWRTEAF
>TRBJ2-7|TRBV5-8|8|-
ASSSDEQY
>TRBJ1-5|TRBV9|13|-
ASSQGTGKNQPQH
>TRBJ2-5|TRBV5-1|12|few
ASSDGRPQETQY
>TRBJ2-1|TRBV7-3|13|-
ASSPMAGIGYEQF
>TRBJ2-3|TRBV5-1|12|-
ASSPGGEADTQY
>TRBJ2-3|TRBV13|10|once
ASNQVTDTQY
>TRBJ1-4|TRBV30|12|-
AWTPGQFNEKLF
>TRBJ2-2|TRBV7-9|11|-
ASSLLGGGELF
>TRBJ1-2|TRBV30|15|-
AWVRAYGGQNLYGYT
>TRBJ2-7|TRBV7-2|13|-
ASSRGGGPPYEQY
>TRBJ1-5|TRBV6-1|13|-
ASTRGGGWEQPQH
>TRBJ2-1|TRBV5-6|14|-
ASSLVGTSMNNEQF
>TRBJ2-7|TRBV7-9|13|-
ASSLMAFLGGEQY
>TRBJ1-2|TRBV30|11|-
AWTNRDDYGYT
>TRBJ1-4|TRBV27|13|-
ASSFSGARFGKLF
>TRBJ2-1|TRBV2|11|-
ASRVGQYNEQF
>TRBJ2-5|TRBV5-6|11|-
ASRPGPAETQY
>TRBJ2-7|TRBV5-1|12|-
ASSSSGRHYEQY
>TRBJ2-3|TRBV9|15|few
ASSVALTSGSTDTQY
>TRBJ2-2|TRBV15|11|-
ATSRERVGELF
>TRBJ2-3|TRBV28|15|-
ASSKTLGVMGTDTQY
>TRBJ2-4|TRBV9|15|-
ASSLRDNPMVGNIQY
>TRBJ2-7|TRBV18|13|-
ASSPVGGAAVEQY
>TRBJ2-1|TRBV28|14|-
ASSPQGADTNNEQF
>TRBJ2-7|TRBV6-1|11|-
ASSVRRAYEQY
>TRBJ2-3|TRBV27|18|-
ASSSAKSGTSRHSTDTQY
>TRBJ1-5|TRBV2|15|-
ASSDMPPRYSNQPQH
>TRBJ2-1|TRBV5-6|14|-
ASSLWTGVRINEQF
>TRBJ1-2|TRBV30|9|-
AWSVGGGYA
>TRBJ1-1|TRBV2|12|few
ASSEVWGHTEAF
>TRBJ2-5|TRBV4-3|17|-
ASSQELSLDRGRWETQY
>TRBJ2-7|TRBV7-8|12|-
ASSTGGLGDEQY
>TRBJ1-1|TRBV19|10|-
ASRAGWTEAF
>TRBJ1-2|TRBV7-9|12|few
ASSLTGGIYGYT
>TRBJ2-7|TRBV7-9|10|many
ASSLAAAEQY
>TRBJ2-1|TRBV14|11|few
ASSQGTSREQF
>TRBJ2-2|TRBV11-3|12|-
ASSRTSYGGELF
>TRBJ2-1|TRBV16|10|-
ASSQVRGVAL
>TRBJ2-7|TRBV15|13|once
ATSRPGLEDREQY
>TRBJ2-2|TRBV28|10|-
ASSLAQGELF
>TRBJ2-7|TRBV5-4|11|many
ASSFDTGNEQY
>TRBJ1-2|TRBV10-3|12|-
AISERTGADGYT
>TRBJ2-2|TRBV29-1|16|-
SVTELVGQGENTGELF
>TRBJ2-5|TRBV5-4|12|few
ASSTGAARETQY
>TRBJ2-5|TRBV5-4|13|-
ASSFRLANQETQY
>TRBJ2-1|TRBV4-1|13|few
ASSQEESGTGEQF
>TRBJ2-6|TRBV5-8|13|-
ASSFDRTGANVLT